This T cell receptor beta chain is from a study of blood T cell repertoires in COVID-19. Study details: Acute and convalescent COVID-19 specimens originated in the United States, Italy and Spain.

In the authors' workflow: Estimates of nucleated cell counts were drawn from the amplification of reference gene primers. Generated by immunoSEQ multiplex PCR, the TCRdb table keeps only in-frame clones and is missing some. V and J calls plus clone size are reproduced from that table; the DNA served to infer D and trimming. The sample shows tens of thousands of clones, roughly three quarters of them seen only once. V shed 4 bases and J shed 2 bases, with 12 bases lying between them. Germline-derived CDR1 and CDR2 are SGHRS and YFSETQ. The CDR3 runs 14 residues. The chain has TRBV5-1 and TRBJ2-5; D is possibly TRBD2 (6 bases). The receptor was isolated from a man in his sixties or seventies with active or convalescent COVID-19. Sample: peripheral blood. CDR3 residues: CASSPGDPQETQYF. The CDR3 region has the DNA TGCGCCAGCAGCCCGGGGGACCCTCAAGAGACCCAGTACTTC.